This paragraph reports one TCR beta chain. Its target is not known. This record comes from a study of T cells after yellow fever vaccination. Study-wide results and limits: The CD4 compartment and the CD8 compartment contained a small share of clonotypes in common. The booster saw the reappearance of most primary-vaccination clones (roughly 97% CD4, roughly 87% CD8).

TCR cDNA was made by 5'RACE template switching, adding a universal primer site and UMIs. Each CDR3 protein gets one entry after TCRdb re-called the 5' RACE reads with MiXCR. The repertoire includes more than 300,000 distinct CDR3 sequences, 3.5% to 4.5% of them detected once, and 15% to 20% sits in the top ten. The material was PBMCs, obtained 15 days after the yellow fever booster vaccination. The clonotype was recovered from a man between 18 and 35 years old who received the YFV17D yellow fever vaccine.

DNA for the CDR3: TGCGCCAGCAGCCGCGGGGGGCCCCTCTATGGCTACACCTTC. Translating it yields CASSRGGPLYGYTF. The chain couples TRBV4-1 to TRBJ1-2; D is possibly TRBD1 (6 bases). CDR1 and CDR2 (germline): MGHRA, YSYEKL. V lost 4 bases, J lost 4 bases, and 13 bases lay in between. The CDR3 loop spans 14 amino acids.